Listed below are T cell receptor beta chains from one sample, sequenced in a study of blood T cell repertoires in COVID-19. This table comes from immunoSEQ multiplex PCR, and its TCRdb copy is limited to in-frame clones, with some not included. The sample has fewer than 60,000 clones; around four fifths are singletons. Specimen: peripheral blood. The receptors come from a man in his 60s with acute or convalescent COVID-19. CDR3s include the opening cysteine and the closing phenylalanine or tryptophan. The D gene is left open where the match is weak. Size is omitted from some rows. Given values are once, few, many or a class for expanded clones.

cdr3_nt: TGTGCCAGCAGACCCACGGGACAGCCTAATTCACCCCTCCACTTT; cdr3_aa: CASRPTGQPNSPLHF; v_call: TRBV5-4; clone_size: -; d_call: TRBD1; j_call: TRBJ1-6
cdr3_nt: TGTGCCAGCAGTTACGCCCAGGGAAGTAATGAAGCTTTCTTT; cdr3_aa: CASSYAQGSNEAFF; v_call: TRBV6-5; clone_size: -; d_call: -; j_call: TRBJ1-1
cdr3_nt: TGTGCCAGTATCCCCACAGGGGGTCTCAATCAGCCCCAGCATTTT; cdr3_aa: CASIPTGGLNQPQHF; v_call: TRBV19; clone_size: -; d_call: TRBD1; j_call: TRBJ1-5
cdr3_nt: TGCGCCAGCAGCTTGTTTCCAAATCCCAGCTCCTACGAGCAGTACTTC; cdr3_aa: CASSLFPNPSSYEQYF; v_call: TRBV5-1; clone_size: -; d_call: -; j_call: TRBJ2-7
cdr3_nt: TGTGCCAGCAGCTTAAAAAGGGCTCGGTCCGGGACAGGGATCTACGAGCAGTACTTC; cdr3_aa: CASSLKRARSGTGIYEQYF; v_call: TRBV11-2; clone_size: -; d_call: TRBD1; j_call: TRBJ2-7
cdr3_nt: TGTGCCAGCAGCCAGACAGAATCTGGGGCCAACGTCCTGACTTTC; cdr3_aa: CASSQTESGANVLTF; v_call: TRBV7-2; clone_size: -; d_call: -; j_call: TRBJ2-6
cdr3_nt: TGTGCCAGCAGCCCGACAGGACCAGAGCAGTACTTC; cdr3_aa: CASSPTGPEQYF; v_call: TRBV7-9; clone_size: -; d_call: -; j_call: TRBJ2-7
cdr3_nt: TGCGCCAGCAGCCCAAAGCAAAATCAGCCCCAGCATTTT; cdr3_aa: CASSPKQNQPQHF; v_call: TRBV4-1; clone_size: -; d_call: -; j_call: TRBJ1-5
cdr3_nt: TGTGCCAGCAGTGTTGGACAGGATAACTATGGCTACACCTTC; cdr3_aa: CASSVGQDNYGYTF; v_call: TRBV27; clone_size: -; d_call: TRBD1; j_call: TRBJ1-2
cdr3_nt: TGTGCCAGCAGCTCCCGACAGGGACAAGGGACCGGGGAGCTGTTTTTT; cdr3_aa: CASSSRQGQGTGELFF; v_call: TRBV7-3; clone_size: -; d_call: TRBD1; j_call: TRBJ2-2
cdr3_nt: TGTGCCAGCAGTGAAGTGGGGGCAGCTACGCAGTATTTT; cdr3_aa: CASSEVGAATQYF; v_call: TRBV6-1; clone_size: medium-sized; d_call: -; j_call: TRBJ2-3
cdr3_nt: TGTGCCAGTAGTATCCGACAGGACTGGGGTGGCTACACCTTC; cdr3_aa: CASSIRQDWGGYTF; v_call: TRBV19; clone_size: -; d_call: -; j_call: TRBJ1-2
cdr3_nt: TGCGCCAGCAGCTTGGGTTACGGGGGGGCATCAGATACGCAGTATTTT; cdr3_aa: CASSLGYGGASDTQYF; v_call: TRBV5-1; clone_size: -; d_call: TRBD2; j_call: TRBJ2-3
cdr3_nt: TGTGCCAGCAGTGAGCCACAGGTTCGGGACGAGCAGTACTTC; cdr3_aa: CASSEPQVRDEQYF; v_call: TRBV2; clone_size: few; d_call: -; j_call: TRBJ2-7
cdr3_nt: TGTGCCTGGAGTAGGGCTAGCGGGGGGCCTGATACGCAGTATTTT; cdr3_aa: CAWSRASGGPDTQYF; v_call: TRBV30; clone_size: -; d_call: TRBD2; j_call: TRBJ2-3
cdr3_nt: TGTGCCAGCAGCGGGACAGTCGGTTCACCCCTCCACTTT; cdr3_aa: CASSGTVGSPLHF; v_call: TRBV7-9; clone_size: -; d_call: TRBD1; j_call: TRBJ1-6
cdr3_nt: TGTGCCACCAGTGATTTAGCTAGCGGGGGGACCTACAATGAGCAGTTCTTC; cdr3_aa: CATSDLASGGTYNEQFF; v_call: TRBV24-1; clone_size: -; d_call: TRBD2; j_call: TRBJ2-1
cdr3_nt: TGTGCCAGCAGTTTTTCAGGCACCGGGGAGCTGTTTTTT; cdr3_aa: CASSFSGTGELFF; v_call: TRBV12-3/TRBV12-4; clone_size: -; d_call: -; j_call: TRBJ2-2
cdr3_nt: TGTGCCAGTACCCCCGTGGCGGCAAACACTGAAGCTTTCTTT; cdr3_aa: CASTPVAANTEAFF; v_call: TRBV19; clone_size: -; d_call: -; j_call: TRBJ1-1
cdr3_nt: TGTGCCAGCAGCTTTTCCCCGGGACAAGGAAATGAGCAGTTCTTC; cdr3_aa: CASSFSPGQGNEQFF; v_call: TRBV5-4; clone_size: -; d_call: -; j_call: TRBJ2-1
cdr3_nt: TGCGCCAGCAGCCAAGTATTAAGGCGCCGCGGGGGGTTAACCGGGGAGCTGTTTTTT; cdr3_aa: CASSQVLRRRGGLTGELFF; v_call: TRBV4-1; clone_size: once; d_call: TRBD2; j_call: TRBJ2-2
cdr3_nt: TGTGCCAGCAGTTACTCCCCCAGGGAAGGTGCTTTCTTT; cdr3_aa: CASSYSPREGAFF; v_call: TRBV6-5; clone_size: -; d_call: -; j_call: TRBJ1-1
cdr3_nt: TGTGCCAGCAGCGCGCAACTAGCGGGGGAAACAGATACGCAGTATTTT; cdr3_aa: CASSAQLAGETDTQYF; v_call: TRBV9; clone_size: -; d_call: TRBD2; j_call: TRBJ2-3
cdr3_nt: TGTGCCAGCAGCTTGGTGGGGGGTCCAGAGGGTGAGCAGTTCTTC; cdr3_aa: CASSLVGGPEGEQFF; v_call: TRBV5-6; clone_size: -; d_call: -; j_call: TRBJ2-1
cdr3_nt: TGTGCCAGCAGTCTTTCACACGGGGAGACCCAGTACTTC; cdr3_aa: CASSLSHGETQYF; v_call: TRBV2; clone_size: -; d_call: -; j_call: TRBJ2-5
cdr3_nt: TGTGCCAGCAGCTTAGGGGGGGCGGATACGCAGTATTTT; cdr3_aa: CASSLGGADTQYF; v_call: TRBV13; clone_size: -; d_call: -; j_call: TRBJ2-3
cdr3_nt: TGTGCCAGCAGGTTCGACAGGAACTATGGCTACACCTTC; cdr3_aa: CASRFDRNYGYTF; v_call: TRBV7-9; clone_size: -; d_call: -; j_call: TRBJ1-2
cdr3_nt: TGTGCCAGCAGTTTTATGGGACAGGGGCTTGAGCAGTTCTTC; cdr3_aa: CASSFMGQGLEQFF; v_call: TRBV27; clone_size: -; d_call: TRBD1; j_call: TRBJ2-1
cdr3_nt: TGTGCCAGCAGCGTCGGGACAGCTTCCTACAATGAGCAGTTCTTC; cdr3_aa: CASSVGTASYNEQFF; v_call: TRBV9; clone_size: -; d_call: TRBD1; j_call: TRBJ2-1
cdr3_nt: TGTGCCAGCAGGGGAGGCAGGGCCAACACTGAAGCTTTCTTT; cdr3_aa: CASRGGRANTEAFF; v_call: TRBV7-2; clone_size: -; d_call: -; j_call: TRBJ1-1
cdr3_nt: TGTGCCAGCAGCAGGGACAGTACCTACAATGAGCAGTTCTTC; cdr3_aa: CASSRDSTYNEQFF; v_call: TRBV6-4; clone_size: -; d_call: TRBD1; j_call: TRBJ2-1